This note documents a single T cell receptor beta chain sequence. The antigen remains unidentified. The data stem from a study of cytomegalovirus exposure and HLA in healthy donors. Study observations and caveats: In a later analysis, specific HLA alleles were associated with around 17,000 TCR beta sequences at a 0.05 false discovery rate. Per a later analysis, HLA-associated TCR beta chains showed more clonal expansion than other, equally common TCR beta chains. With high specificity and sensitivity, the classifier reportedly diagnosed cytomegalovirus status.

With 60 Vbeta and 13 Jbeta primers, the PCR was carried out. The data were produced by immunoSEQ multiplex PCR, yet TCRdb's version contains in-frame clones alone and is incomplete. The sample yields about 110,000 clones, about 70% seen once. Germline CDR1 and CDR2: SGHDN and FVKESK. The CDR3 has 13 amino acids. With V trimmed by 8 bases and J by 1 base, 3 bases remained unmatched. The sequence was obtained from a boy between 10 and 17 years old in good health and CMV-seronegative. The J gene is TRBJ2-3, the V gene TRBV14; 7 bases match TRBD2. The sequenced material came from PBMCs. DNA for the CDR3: TGTGCCAGCGGGGACTATCGCACAGATACGCAGTATTTT. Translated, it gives CASGDYRTDTQYF. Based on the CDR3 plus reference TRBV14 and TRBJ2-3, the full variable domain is EAGVTQFPSHSVIEKGQTVTLRCDPISGHDNLYWYRRVMGKEIKFLLHFVKESKQDESGMPNNRFLAERTGGTYSTLKVQPAELEDSGVYFCASGDYRTDTQYFGPGTRLTVL.